The 32 T cell receptor beta chains reported below all come from one sample, sequenced in a study of blood T cell repertoires in COVID-19 (TCRdb year 2020). The receptor library was made with the immunoSEQ multiplex PCR assay. Held by TCRdb, this immuneACCESS table contains in-frame sequences only and omits some clones. Under half of the omission traces to an unresolved V gene where checked; the cause of the rest is unknown. Across this sample there are under 200,000 clones, with 70% to 90% seen only once. The ten largest clonotypes hold roughly 21% of the sample. The sequenced material came from peripheral blood. The receptor set was obtained from a man aged 60-69 years with active or convalescent COVID-19.

The chain is built from TRBV14 and TRBJ2-5; 8 nucleotides agree with TRBD2. Germline CDR1 is SGHDN and CDR2 is FVKESK. J was trimmed by 2 bases and V by 6 bases; bases with no gene match: 5. This CDR3 is built from 14 residues. CDR3 DNA: TGTGCCAGCAGACTGTCGGGGGGGCAAGAGACCCAGTACTTC. Amino acids: CASRLSGGQETQYF.

This clone appeared once. The genes are TRBV27 and TRBJ2-7, with TRBD2 matching 7 bases. The CDR3 runs to 14 residues. Germline CDR1 reads MNHEY; CDR2 reads SMNVEV (reference sequence). V gave up 3 bases and J gave up 0 bases; unmatched junction bases: 2. The CDR3 is CASSFGGSSYEQYF. The CDR3 nucleotides read TGTGCCAGCAGTTTCGGGGGGTCCTCCTACGAGCAGTACTTC.

The chain employs TRBV4-1 and TRBJ2-5; TRBD1 matches 12 bases. CDR1 and CDR2 (germline): MGHRA, YSYEKL. CDR3 length: 16 amino acids. The V and J ends lost 4 bases and 4 bases, in that order; junction bases with no gene match: 7. CDR3 in DNA: TGCGCCAGCAGCCGGGGACAGGGGGCCGGTGGAGAGACCCAGTACTTC. Translation gives CASSRGQGAGGETQYF.

V and J are TRBV7-6 and TRBJ1-5; possible D gene TRBD1, 6 bases. Germline V gene lookup returns CDR1 SGHVS and CDR2 FNYEAQ. This CDR3 contains 15 residues. V was clipped by 1 base and J by 2 bases, with 9 bases between them. The CDR3 region is CASSLGTDGNQPQHF. For the CDR3, the DNA is TGTGCCAGCAGCTTAGGGACAGATGGCAATCAGCCCCAGCATTTT.

The CDR3 here is CASSFNRVTGELFF. The CDR3 region has the DNA TGTGCCAGCAGCTTTAACAGGGTCACCGGGGAGCTGTTTTTT. The rearrangement uses TRBV5-6 and TRBJ2-2; tentative D call: TRBD1 (6 bases). Germline loops: CDR1 SGHDT, CDR2 YYEEEE. V lost 2 bases and J 4 bases, leaving 9 bases between the germline ends. The CDR3 is made up of 14 amino acids.

This chain joins TRBV15 and TRBJ2-1; TRBD1 agrees at 8 bases. Trimming took 1 base from V and 5 from J; bases not matched to a gene: 4. This CDR3 is 15 amino acids long. Germline CDR1 reads LNHNV; CDR2 reads YYDKDF (reference sequence). The CDR3: CATSRAPDRDNEQFF. In DNA form, the CDR3 reads TGTGCCACCAGCAGAGCCCCGGACAGGGACAATGAGCAGTTCTTC.

The chain has TRBV5-1 and TRBJ1-2; no reliable D call. Germline CDR1 SGHRS, CDR2 YFSETQ. V was cut by 5 bases and J by 3 bases, with 11 bases left in between. The CDR3 length is 13 residues. CDR3 amino acids: CASSHDGDYGYTF. As DNA, the CDR3 is TGCGCCAGCAGTCACGACGGAGACTATGGCTACACCTTC.

For the CDR3, the DNA is TGTGCCAGCAGCCAAGGTCAGGGGGACTATGGCTACACCTTC. Translating it yields CASSQGQGDYGYTF. The rearrangement links TRBV3-1 (or the pseudogene TRBV3-2) to TRBJ1-2, with 7 bases lining up with TRBD1. This CDR3 region has 14 residues. In germline, CDR1 is LGHDT, CDR2 YNNKEL (reference sequence). V shed 1 base and J 3 bases; nucleotides not matched to a gene: 2.

The chain uses TRBV5-6 and TRBJ2-3, with 10 bases aligning to TRBD2. The germline V gene has CDR1 SGHDT and CDR2 YYEEEE. V lost 2 bases, J lost 4 bases, and 4 bases stayed unmatched. There are 15 residues in the CDR3. CDR3 DNA: TGTGCCAGCAGCTTTACTAGCGGGGAGCCAGATACGCAGTATTTT. Protein sequence: CASSFTSGEPDTQYF.

This chain uses TRBV25-1 with TRBJ2-1; 8 nucleotides match TRBD1. This CDR3 is built from 15 residues. After removal of 4 bases from V and 6 bases from J, the junction contained 8 bases not matched to a gene. Looked up from germline, CDR1 is MGHDK and CDR2 is SYGVNS. In nucleotides, the CDR3 is TGTGCCAGCAGTGGGTTGGACAGGGATGGCAATGAGCAGTTCTTC. Protein product: CASSGLDRDGNEQFF.

The chain combines TRBV6-5 with TRBJ2-5, with 9 bases aligning to TRBD1. Trimming cost V 7 bases and J 3 bases; bases outside gene matches: 3. The CDR3 contains 13 residues. Germline loops: CDR1 MNHEY, CDR2 SVGAGI. CDR3 DNA: TGTGCCAGCACCCGGACAGGGGAAGAGACCCAGTACTTC. It encodes CASTRTGEETQYF.

The chain is built from TRBV7-9 and TRBJ1-2; 9 bases are shared with TRBD1. V was clipped by 4 bases and J by 4 bases; unmatched bases: 7. From germline, CDR1 is SEHNR and CDR2 FQNEAQ (reference sequence). The CDR3 is 15 residues long. The CDR3, as DNA: TGTGCCAGCAGCTCACAGGGGACAGGGAGCTATGGCTACACCTTC. Amino acids: CASSSQGTGSYGYTF. Combining the CDR3 with reference TRBV7-9 and TRBJ1-2 gives the whole variable domain DTGVSQNPRHKITKRGQNVTFRCDPISEHNRLYWYRQTLGQGPEFLTYFQNEAQLEKSRLLSDRFSAERPKGSFSTLEIQRTEQGDSAMYLCASSSQGTGSYGYTFGSGTRLTVV.

The J gene is TRBJ1-6, the V gene TRBV20-1, with TRBD1 as a possible D gene (6 bases). Germline V gene data show CDR1 as DFQATT and CDR2 as SNEGSKA (reference sequence). This CDR3 has 14 residues. V shed 3 bases and J shed 7 bases, with 13 bases lying between them. CDR3 sequence reads: CSASPDRDNSPLHF. For the CDR3, the DNA is TGCAGTGCTAGTCCGGACAGAGACAATTCACCCCTCCACTTT.

V gene TRBV7-8 combines with J gene TRBJ2-2, with 9 bases lining up with TRBD1. The CDR3 runs to 18 residues. V shed 2 bases, J shed 2 bases, and the junction held 9 bases outside the gene matches. Germline-derived CDR1 and CDR2 are SGHVS and FQNEAQ. The CDR3 protein is CASSLLTGTGFNTGELFF. For the CDR3, the DNA is TGTGCCAGCAGCTTATTAACCGGGACAGGGTTTAACACCGGGGAGCTGTTTTTT. The entire variable domain, with the rest obtained from reference TRBV7-8 and TRBJ2-2, is as follows: GAGVSQSPRYKVAKRGQDVALRCDPISGHVSLFWYQQALGQGPEFLTYFQNEAQLDKSGLPSDRFFAERPEGSVSTLKIQRTQQEDSAVYLCASSLLTGTGFNTGELFFGEGSRLTVL.

The genes are TRBV4-1 and TRBJ2-1, with 8 bases matching TRBD1. Germline CDR1 reads MGHRA; CDR2 reads YSYEKL. V shed 2 bases, J shed 8 bases, and the junction held 11 bases outside the gene matches. This CDR3 comprises 16 residues. The CDR3 spells CASSQQWRQGIDEQFF. CDR3 DNA: TGCGCCAGCAGCCAACAATGGAGACAGGGGATCGATGAGCAGTTCTTC.

This clone was detected only once. V is TRBV4-2 and J is TRBJ2-3, with 8 bases aligning to TRBD2. From germline, CDR1 is LGHNA and CDR2 YNFKEQ. V was clipped by 1 base and J by 1 base; unmatched bases: 4. The CDR3 is 16 amino acids. This CDR3 is CASSQGRGAGTDTQYF. The DNA for the CDR3 is TGTGCCAGCAGCCAAGGGCGGGGGGCGGGCACAGATACGCAGTATTTT.

In its sample, this clone was seen once. The CDR3 here is CAIQNPRAGGTDTQYF. The DNA for the CDR3 is TGTGCCATCCAGAACCCCCGGGCGGGGGGCACAGATACGCAGTATTTT. The chain combines TRBV5-3 with TRBJ2-3; 7 positions match TRBD2. TRBV5-3 is known as an ORF, though its function is uncertain. The ends lost 9 bases at V and 1 base at J; junction bases unmatched: 14. CDR3 length: 16 residues.

The chain recombines TRBV5-1 with TRBJ2-5; 8 nucleotides match TRBD1. Germline V lookup: CDR1 SGHRS, CDR2 YFSETQ. V dropped 4 bases and J dropped 2; count of bases not matched to a gene: 4. The CDR3 is 14 amino acids. This chain's CDR3 is CASSTGTGQETQYF. CDR3 nucleotide sequence: TGCGCCAGCAGCACTGGGACAGGACAAGAGACCCAGTACTTC.

The gene calls are TRBV5-6 and TRBJ1-5, with a possible D match to TRBD1 (6 bases). Germline CDR1 is SGHDT and CDR2 is YYEEEE. V was shortened by 4 bases and J by 1 base, with 15 bases between the two germline ends. The CDR3 is 16 residues long. Written as DNA, the CDR3 is TGTGCCAGCAGCAGGGCAGGGGTAGTCAGCAATCAGCCCCAGCATTTT. Translated, it gives CASSRAGVVSNQPQHF.

The chain combines TRBV7-9 with TRBJ2-1; D gene uncertain. CDR1 is SEHNR, CDR2 FQNEAQ, per germline (reference sequence). The CDR3 is 15 residues long. V lost 1 base and J 2 bases, leaving 9 bases between the germline ends. The CDR3 nucleotides are TGTGCCAGCAGCTTAGAGGCTGGGCCCTACAATGAGCAGTTCTTC. Translation gives CASSLEAGPYNEQFF.

V is TRBV5-1 and J is TRBJ2-7, with 10 bases matching TRBD2. Germline values: CDR1 SGHRS, CDR2 YFSETQ. This CDR3 is 15 amino acids long. Trimming at V came to 1 base and at J to 7 bases, leaving 8 bases not matched to a gene. The CDR3 sequence is CASSLFPSGGGEQYF. CDR3 coding DNA: TGCGCCAGCAGCTTGTTTCCTAGCGGGGGTGGTGAGCAGTACTTC.

V gene TRBV5-3 combines with J gene TRBJ1-1; no clear D gene. Being an ORF, TRBV5-3 has a function that is uncertain. This CDR3 is 13 amino acids long. V was cut by 5 bases and J by 8 bases, with 16 bases left in between. The CDR3 DNA sequence: TGTGCCAGAAGGGGGAAGTCGGGATCCGAAGCTTTCTTT. Translating gives CARRGKSGSEAFF.

A note on this clone: Given the absence of the conserved phenylalanine or tryptophan at the CDR3 end, a read error is likely. The limits of the CDR3 on the DNA are not certain, so only TCRdb's listed CDR3 is given. This chain uses TRBV12-2 with TRBJ1-2; the D call of TRBD1 is as the table states it, not checked on the DNA. TRBV12-2 is assigned pseudogene status. Inclusive of both ends, the CDR3 amounts to 8 amino acids. This chain's CDR3 is CASRLMDI.

This clone was recorded once. The chain links TRBV6-5 to TRBJ2-7, with TRBD1 matching 7 bases. The CDR3 runs 15 residues. The germline CDR1 and CDR2 sequences are MNHEY and SVGAGI. The ends lost 6 bases at V and 0 bases at J; junction bases unmatched: 8. The CDR3 protein is CASSAQGTASYEQYF. CDR3 DNA sequence: TGTGCCAGCAGCGCACAGGGGACAGCCTCCTACGAGCAGTACTTC.

The chain is built from TRBV9 and TRBJ1-3; D is perhaps TRBD1 (6 bases). This CDR3 has 15 residues. Germline V gene data show CDR1 as SGDLS and CDR2 as YYNGEE. V lost 2 bases to trimming and J lost 2 bases, with 11 bases between them. For the CDR3, the DNA is TGTGCCAGCAGCGTTGATTGGGGGCCTGGAAACACCATATATTTT. The encoded protein is CASSVDWGPGNTIYF.

This chain links TRBV6-6 with TRBJ1-2; 7 bases are shared with TRBD1. The V gene end was trimmed by 7 bases and the J gene end by 6 bases; junction bases not matched to a gene: 11. This CDR3 has 14 amino acids. Germline lookup yields CDR1 MNHNY and CDR2 SVGAGI (reference sequence). CDR3 in DNA: TGTGCCAGCACCACCCCCGGGACAGATGATGGCTACACCTTC. Translating it yields CASTTPGTDDGYTF.

The chain is built from TRBV2 and TRBJ2-7; 10 bases are shared with TRBD2. Losses at the gene ends were 8 bases for V and 6 bases for J; bases not matched to a gene: 16. Germline CDR1 reads SNHLY; CDR2 reads FYNNEI. This CDR3 comprises 16 residues. CDR3 amino acids: CASDPNPSGGSREQYF. The CDR3 bases are TGTGCCAGCGACCCGAACCCTAGCGGGGGTTCTCGCGAGCAGTACTTC. Based on the CDR3 plus reference TRBV2 and TRBJ2-7, the full variable domain is EPEVTQTPSHQVTQMGQEVILRCVPISNHLYFYWYRQILGQKVEFLVSFYNNEISEKSEIFDDQFSVERPDGSNFTLKIRSTKLEDSAMYFCASDPNPSGGSREQYFGPGTRLTVT.

This sequence joins TRBV6-5 and TRBJ2-5; 13 bases fit TRBD2. Germline V gene sequence: CDR1 MNHEY, CDR2 SVGAGI. With 8 bases clipped from V and 1 base from J, the junction kept 1 base outside the gene matches. The CDR3 length is 14 residues. The chain's CDR3 is CASRTSGGQETQYF. The CDR3 DNA reads as TGTGCCAGCCGGACTAGCGGGGGCCAAGAGACCCAGTACTTC.

In its sample, this clone was seen a few times. The V gene is TRBV5-1, the J gene TRBJ1-1, with D tentatively TRBD1 (5 bases). V was clipped by 3 bases and J by 1 base, with 10 bases between them. The germline V gene has CDR1 SGHRS and CDR2 YFSETQ. There are 14 residues in the CDR3. The CDR3 DNA reads as TGCGCCAGCAGCTGGGGGGTGGAGAACACTGAAGCTTTCTTT. Translating it yields CASSWGVENTEAFF.

The chain links TRBV9 to TRBJ2-1; perhaps TRBD2 as D (7 bases). The CDR3 loop spans 16 amino acids. Germline V gene lookup returns CDR1 SGDLS and CDR2 YYNGEE. Trimming stripped 4 bases from V and 7 bases from J, with 21 bases between. CDR3 protein: CASSQVPGGLRNEQFF. CDR3 nucleotides: TGTGCCAGCAGCCAAGTGCCGGGGGGCCTGCGGAATGAGCAGTTCTTC.

The chain couples TRBV5-8 to TRBJ1-6, with a tentative D call TRBD1 (6 bases). CDR3 size: 14 residues. Germline V gene lookup returns CDR1 SGHTS and CDR2 YDEGEE. The V gene lost 3 bases and the J gene lost 7 bases, with 11 bases spanning the gap. The DNA of the CDR3 is TGTGCCAGCAGCTCGGACAGAGGAAATTCACCCCTCCACTTT. This encodes CASSSDRGNSPLHF.

A note on this clone: Other nucleotide sequences from this sample produce the same CDR3. The chain has TRBV20-1 and TRBJ1-1, with D possibly being TRBD1 (6 bases). Germline V gene sequence: CDR1 DFQATT, CDR2 SNEGSKA (reference sequence). There are 11 residues in the CDR3. The V gene lost 3 bases and the J gene lost 7 bases, with 9 bases spanning the gap. The CDR3: CSASSGHEAFF. The CDR3 DNA sequence: TGCAGTGCTAGCTCGGGACATGAAGCTTTCTTT.